The present T cell receptor beta chain was sequenced within a study of molecular identifiers for immune sequencing clone quantification. The study, taken as a whole, reports: Effector cells kept over 99% of their molecules in clones above 20 RNA copies, while naive cells kept under 1% there.

Previously reported methods and listed TCR primers produced the bulk TCR libraries. TCRdb used MiXCR to reprocess the PCR reads, holding one entry per CDR3 protein. The data hold roughly 90,000 distinct CDR3 sequences, with around 25% observed a single time. This clonotype was detected only once. The antigen is undetermined. With a much larger clone just one base away, this may be a read error. The TCR comes from a human donor in good health. Some libraries in this study had Jurkat cell RNA spiked in. The sample taken for sequencing was naive CD8+ T cells from blood, with Jurkat cell RNA spiked in. The subset denotes: FACS-sorted CD8+CD4-CCR7+CD45RA+ naive T cells.

This chain's CDR3 is CASSFGAFSGANVLTF. Written as DNA, the CDR3 is TGTGCCAGCAGTTTCGGGGCCTTCTCTGGGGCCAACGTCCTGACTTTC. V usage is TRBV28 and J usage is TRBJ2-6; D is possibly TRBD1 or TRBD2 (5 bases each). CDR1 is MDHEN and CDR2 is SYDVKM in the germline V gene. This CDR3 is built from 16 residues. The germline V and J ends were trimmed by 3 bases and 0 bases, with 9 bases remaining between them.